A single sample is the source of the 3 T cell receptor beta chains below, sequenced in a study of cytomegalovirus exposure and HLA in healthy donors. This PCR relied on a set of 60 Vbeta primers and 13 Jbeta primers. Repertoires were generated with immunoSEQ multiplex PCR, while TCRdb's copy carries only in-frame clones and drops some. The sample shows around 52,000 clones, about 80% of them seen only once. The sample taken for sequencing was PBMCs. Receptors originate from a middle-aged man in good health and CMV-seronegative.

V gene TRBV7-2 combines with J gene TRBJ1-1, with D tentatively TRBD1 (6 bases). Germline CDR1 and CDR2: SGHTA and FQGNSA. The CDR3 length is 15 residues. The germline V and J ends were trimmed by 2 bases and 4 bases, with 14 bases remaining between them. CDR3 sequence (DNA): TGTGCCAGCAGCTTATCATCAGGGGCGGTCACTGAAGCTTTCTTT. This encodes CASSLSSGAVTEAFF.

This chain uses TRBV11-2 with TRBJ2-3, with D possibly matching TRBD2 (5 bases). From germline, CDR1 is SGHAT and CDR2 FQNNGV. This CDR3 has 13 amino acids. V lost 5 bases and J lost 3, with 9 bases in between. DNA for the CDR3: TGTGCCAGCAGCCCTAGCTGGACAGATACGCAGTATTTT. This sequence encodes CASSPSWTDTQYF.

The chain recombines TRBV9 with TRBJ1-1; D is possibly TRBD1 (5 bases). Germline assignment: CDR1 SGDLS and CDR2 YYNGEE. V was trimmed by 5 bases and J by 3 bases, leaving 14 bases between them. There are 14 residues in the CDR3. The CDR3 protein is CASSPVGPDTEAFF. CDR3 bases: TGTGCCAGCAGTCCGGTGGGGCCTGACACTGAAGCTTTCTTT.